Listed here are 4 T cell receptor beta chains from one sample, sequenced in a study of CD8 T cells in Susac syndrome. RNA totalling about 0.45 to 1 ug underwent reverse transcription with random hexamers. TCRdb re-called the immunoSEQ multiplex PCR reads through MiXCR, storing one row per CDR3 protein. The data show approximately 260,000 distinct CDR3 sequences, 90% to 96% seen once. The sample taken for sequencing was CD4+ T cells from PBMCs. These receptors were collected from a human donor with Susac syndrome.

The chain has TRBV5-5 and TRBJ2-5, with 7 bases aligning to TRBD1. The CDR3 is 15 amino acids. From germline, CDR1 is SGHKS and CDR2 YYEKEE (reference sequence). Trimming cost V 4 bases and J 2 bases; bases outside gene matches: 8. The chain's CDR3 is CASSKTGTVQETQYF. CDR3 in DNA: TGTGCCAGCAGCAAGACTGGGACAGTTCAAGAGACCCAGTACTTC.

The chain has TRBV5-6 and TRBJ2-4; TRBD2 matches at 11 bases. Germline CDR1 reads SGHDT; CDR2 reads YYEEEE. This CDR3 is built from 16 residues. Trimming took 3 bases from V and 0 from J; bases not matched to a gene: 2. CDR3: CASSWGTSGAKNIQYF. CDR3 bases: TGTGCCAGCAGCTGGGGGACTAGCGGAGCCAAAAACATTCAGTACTTC.

This chain connects TRBV2 to TRBJ1-2; D gene unclear. Between the trimmed V and J ends, which lost 4 bases and 2 bases, there was a span of 8 bases. From germline, CDR1 is SNHLY and CDR2 FYNNEI. The CDR3 spans 13 residues. The CDR3 reads CASSVGRNYGYTF. CDR3 DNA: TGTGCCAGCAGTGTGGGCCGGAACTATGGCTACACCTTC.

This chain joins TRBV29-1 and TRBJ1-5; TRBD1 is a possible D gene (5 bases). The V gene lost 4 bases and the J gene lost 4 bases, with 14 bases spanning the gap. CDR3 length: 14 amino acids. In germline, CDR1 is SQVTM, CDR2 ANQGSEA. The CDR3 region is CSVALRGVNQPQHF. DNA for the CDR3: TGCAGCGTTGCTCTTAGGGGTGTTAATCAGCCCCAGCATTTT.